This T cell receptor (beta chain) is drawn from a study of blood T cell repertoires in COVID-19. Study-wide context: The origin of the acute and convalescent COVID-19 samples was the United States, Italy and Spain. PBMCs, B-cell-depleted T cells, or T cells provided the cDNA or gDNA that made up the material.

In the authors' workflow: Reference gene primer amplification in the assay estimated nucleated cell counts. Using immunoSEQ multiplex PCR, the repertoire was profiled, and TCRdb retains in-frame clones only, with some absent. The V and J calls and clone size were taken over from that table, and D and trimming were inferred from the DNA. The profile shows more than 85,000 clones, approximately 82% of them singletons. Sample: peripheral blood. The sequence derives from a woman older than 75 with active or convalescent COVID-19.

The CDR3 loop reads CASSIDRQRASAFF. Written as DNA, the CDR3 is TGTGCCAGTAGTATAGATAGACAGCGGGCCTCGGCTTTCTTT. The V gene is TRBV19, the J gene TRBJ1-1; the D gene is possibly TRBD1 (5 bases). This CDR3 spans 14 amino acids. The germline gives CDR1 LNHDA, CDR2 SQIVND (reference sequence). The germline V and J ends were trimmed by 0 bases and 11 bases, with 16 bases remaining between them.